This T cell receptor beta chain was recovered during a study of CD8+CD57+ T cells in acquired aplastic anemia. Overall study: Sorted cells (CD4+ and CD8+) yielded DNA amounts that averaged 3.2 ug. Study-wide results and caveats: Patients and controls had in common twenty-nine CD8+ CDR3 sequences. Patients versus controls showed no significant CD8+ Simpson's diversity difference.

The CDR3 has 15 residues. Germline loops: CDR1 DFQATT, CDR2 SNEGSKA (reference sequence). TCR beta VDJ and CDR3 profiling used genomic DNA as template. TCRdb reanalysed the reads using MiXCR and keeps one entry per CDR3 protein. The sample records 260,000 or so distinct CDR3 sequences, approximately 45% being singletons. On this clonotype: Its antigen is unidentified. One junction end does not reproduce the germline sequence, and a read error may be involved.

For sequencing, patients were chosen who had shown expansion of CD8+CD57+ cells by flow cytometry. The rearrangement links TRBV20-1 to TRBJ1-1; 9 nucleotides agree with TRBD1. The receptor's source is a human donor with aplastic anemia. Material: sorted CD4+, CD8+, or CD8+CD57+ T cells (not recorded which) from PBMCs. The CDR3 coding sequence is TGCAGTCCTAGTTACAGGGGGCATGGCTACACTGAAGCTTTCTTT. Amino acids: CSPSYRGHGYTEAFF.